This TCR beta chain was recorded in a study of blood T cell repertoires in COVID-19. The CDR3 covers 15 residues. Looked up from germline, CDR1 is SEHNR and CDR2 is FQNEAQ (reference sequence). Trimming took 3 bases from V and 1 from J, leaving 12 bases between them. Generated by immunoSEQ multiplex PCR, the TCRdb table keeps only in-frame clones and is missing some. The sample has over 55,000 clones; 82% are singletons. This TCR was recovered from a woman older than 75 with acute or convalescent COVID-19. Sequencing was performed on peripheral blood. This chain connects TRBV7-9 to TRBJ2-5; D is perhaps TRBD1 (6 bases). The CDR3 region is CASSFYGQTQETQYF. The CDR3 coding sequence is TGTGCCAGCAGCTTTTACGGACAGACCCAAGAGACCCAGTACTTC.